These 6 T cell receptor beta chains were sequenced from one sample in a study of beta chain features in type 1 diabetes. As every portion of the isolated RNA was reverse transcribed, the sequencing read expressed TCRB transcripts. Only in-frame clones appear in the TCRdb table, and some are missing; sequencing was by immunoSEQ multiplex PCR. The data contain around 340,000 clones, around a fifth of them singletons. Sequenced material: naive CD4+ T cells from blood. The receptors here all came from a woman under 30 in good health.

The rearrangement links TRBV5-1 to TRBJ2-1; 13 bases are shared with TRBD2. From germline, CDR1 is SGHRS and CDR2 YFSETQ. The CDR3 runs to 17 residues. J gave up 9 bases and V 2 bases, and 11 bases lay outside the gene matches. This CDR3 reads CASSFPTSGRALVEQFF. CDR3 bases: TGCGCCAGCAGCTTTCCAACTAGCGGGAGGGCCCTGGTTGAGCAGTTCTTC. Looking up the rest from reference TRBV5-1 and TRBJ2-1 gives the full variable domain: KAGVTQTPRYLIKTRGQQVTLSCSPISGHRSVSWYQQTPGQGLQFLFEYFSETQRNKGNFPGRFSGRQFSNSRSEMNVSTLELGDSALYLCASSFPTSGRALVEQFFGPGTRLTVL.

The V gene is TRBV11-1, the J gene TRBJ2-5, with D hard to call. Germline V gene sequence: CDR1 SGHAT, CDR2 FQDESV (reference sequence). The CDR3 is 11 residues long. Trimming cost V 3 bases and J 5 bases, with 4 bases left between them. CDR3: CASSFSETQYF. The CDR3 DNA reads as TGTGCCAGCAGCTTCTCGGAGACCCAGTACTTC. The entire variable domain, with the rest obtained from reference TRBV11-1 and TRBJ2-5, is as follows: EAEVAQSPRYKITEKSQAVAFWCDPISGHATLYWYRQILGQGPELLVQFQDESVVDDSQLPKDRFSAERLKGVDSTLKIQPAELGDSAMYLCASSFSETQYFGPGTRLLVL.

The CDR3 spells CASSQVIRTRTGELFF. The CDR3 DNA sequence: TGCGCCAGCAGCCAAGTGATACGAACGAGGACCGGGGAGCTGTTTTTT. This sequence joins TRBV4-1 and TRBJ2-2; the D is unclear. The CDR3 covers 16 residues. V lost 1 base, J lost 5 bases, and 14 bases lay in between. Germline loops: CDR1 MGHRA, CDR2 YSYEKL.

The chain employs TRBV10-3 and TRBJ2-2; 13 bases match TRBD2. This CDR3 has 16 residues. Germline lookup yields CDR1 ENHRY and CDR2 SYGVKD. The J segment lost 4 bases and the V segment lost 10 bases, leaving 9 bases of the junction unmatched. In DNA form, the CDR3 reads TGTGCCACCGGGACTAGCGGGACTTCGAGCACCGGGGAGCTGTTTTTT. Protein: CATGTSGTSSTGELFF.

Comments on this clone: Other DNA sequences from this sample encode an identical CDR3 as well. J is TRBJ1-2 and V is TRBV7-9, with D possibly TRBD1 on 6 matching bases. The CDR3 length is 15 residues. Germline CDR1 SEHNR, CDR2 FQNEAQ (reference sequence). V dropped 1 base and J dropped 1 base, with 10 bases sitting between them. The CDR3 loop is CASSLGTALNYGYTF. Here the CDR3 DNA reads TGTGCCAGCAGCTTAGGGACAGCTCTTAACTATGGCTACACCTTC.

The chain couples TRBV5-1 to TRBJ1-1, with D maybe TRBD1 (6 bases). The germline V gene encodes CDR1 SGHRS and CDR2 YFSETQ. V dropped 3 bases and J dropped 5 bases, with 8 bases sitting between them. The CDR3 covers 12 residues. CDR3 loop: CASSWGQTEAFF. The CDR3 nucleotides are TGCGCCAGCAGCTGGGGACAAACTGAAGCTTTCTTT.